A single sample is the source of the 30 T cell receptor beta chains below, sequenced in a study of cytomegalovirus exposure and HLA in healthy donors listed by TCRdb under 2017. The library came from the immunoSEQ multiplex PCR assay. For the multiplex PCR, a mixture combining 60 forward primers for TCR Vbeta segments and 13 reverse primers for TCR Jbeta segments was used. In TCRdb, the immuneACCESS table is reduced to in-frame sequences with V and J assigned. These tables do not hold every clone; where another copy was compared, an unresolved V gene accounts for under half, and the others remain unexplained. This sample holds about 160,000 clones; less than 85% were observed only once. Of the sample, 1.3% to 1.5% is held by the ten largest clones. Sequenced input: PBMCs. The receptor set was obtained from a man aged 55-75 years in good health and CMV-seronegative.

The rearrangement joins TRBV28 to TRBJ1-2, with D tentatively TRBD1 (5 bases). The V end was cut by 3 bases, the J end by 1 base, with 6 bases between. This CDR3 contains 13 residues. The germline CDR1 and CDR2 sequences are MDHEN and SYDVKM. CDR3 coding DNA: TGTGCCAGCAGTTTGACAGTTAACTATGGCTACACCTTC. Its translation is CASSLTVNYGYTF.

The rearrangement joins TRBV5-3 to TRBJ1-2; the D gene is possibly TRBD1 (5 bases). Being an ORF, TRBV5-3 has a function that is uncertain. The CDR3 loop spans 14 amino acids. The CDR3 loop reads CPSPGRVGIYGYTF. The CDR3 region has the DNA TGTCCATCACCGGGCAGGGTGGGAATCTATGGCTACACCTTC.

The V gene is TRBV9, the J gene TRBJ1-2, with TRBD1 matching over 8 bases. In germline, CDR1 is SGDLS, CDR2 YYNGEE. V lost 4 bases and J lost 4; bases outside the gene matches: 9. The CDR3 is made up of 15 amino acids. The CDR3 loop reads CASSPTGTGFYGYTF. CDR3 nucleotide sequence: TGTGCCAGCAGCCCCACAGGGACAGGATTCTATGGCTACACCTTC.

The rearrangement links TRBV5-1 to TRBJ2-3; 7 bases are shared with TRBD1. With V trimmed by 4 bases and J by 3 bases, 14 bases remained unmatched. The CDR3 has 17 amino acids. Germline CDR1 and CDR2: SGHRS and YFSETQ. The CDR3 DNA reads TGCGCCAGCAGCCCCGATCCCAGGGGACAGCTAACAGATACGCAGTATTTT. Its translation is CASSPDPRGQLTDTQYF.

The V call is TRBV21-1, the J call TRBJ2-1; TRBD1 reflects the table's D call only, with no check against the DNA. TRBV21-1 is shown as a pseudogene. The CDR3 consists of 14 residues. The CDR3 spells CATPAQGIQYEQFF. The CDR3 DNA is TGTGCCACCCCCGCGCAGGGGATACAATATGAGCAGTTCTTC.

The chain is built from TRBV5-1 and TRBJ2-3, with 9 positions matching TRBD1. Germline CDR1 SGHRS, CDR2 YFSETQ. This CDR3 contains 16 residues. The trim removed 4 bases at V and 1 base at J, leaving 7 bases unmatched. In DNA, the CDR3 is TGCGCCAGCAGCAGGACAGGGGAGGGTGGCACAGATACGCAGTATTTT. Translating gives CASSRTGEGGTDTQYF.

The J gene is TRBJ2-1, the V gene TRBV4-1; 9 bases map to TRBD2. V shed 3 bases, J shed 2 bases, and the junction held 2 bases outside the gene matches. The CDR3 spans 15 residues. The germline gives CDR1 MGHRA, CDR2 YSYEKL. The CDR3 coding sequence is TGCGCCAGCAGCCATAGGACTAGCGCCTACAATGAGCAGTTCTTC. It translates to CASSHRTSAYNEQFF.

This chain connects TRBV6-1 to TRBJ1-6; 10 positions agree with TRBD1. From germline, CDR1 is MNHNS and CDR2 SASEGT. This CDR3 spans 14 amino acids. The ends lost 1 base at V and 9 bases at J; junction bases unmatched: 0. Written as DNA, the CDR3 is TGTGCCAGCAGTGAAGGGACAGGGGGTTCACCCCTCCACTTT. Translated: CASSEGTGGSPLHF.

This clone was counted a few times. The chain has TRBV7-9 and TRBJ2-1, with 13 positions matching TRBD2. The CDR3 is 16 amino acids. V lost 5 bases and J lost 4; bases outside the gene matches: 5. Germline V gene lookup returns CDR1 SEHNR and CDR2 FQNEAQ (reference sequence). For the CDR3, the DNA is TGTGCCAGCAGCCGTCAGGGACTAGCGGGATACAATGAGCAGTTCTTC. Protein: CASSRQGLAGYNEQFF. The full variable domain, with the rest looked up from reference TRBV7-9 and TRBJ2-1, is DTGVSQNPRHKITKRGQNVTFRCDPISEHNRLYWYRQTLGQGPEFLTYFQNEAQLEKSRLLSDRFSAERPKGSFSTLEIQRTEQGDSAMYLCASSRQGLAGYNEQFFGPGTRLTVL.

The rearrangement uses TRBV7-9 and TRBJ1-2; tentatively, D is TRBD1 (6 bases). The V gene's germline CDR1 is SEHNR and CDR2 FQNEAQ (reference sequence). V was shortened by 1 base and J by 4 bases, with 10 bases between the two germline ends. CDR3 length equals 14 residues. Here the CDR3 reads CASSLVGGAYGYTF. The CDR3 bases are TGTGCCAGCAGCTTAGTCGGGGGGGCCTATGGCTACACCTTC.

This clone showed up just a few times. The chain joins TRBV5-1 to TRBJ2-7; 9 bases line up with TRBD1. CDR1 and CDR2 from the germline V gene are SGHRS and YFSETQ. V was clipped by 4 bases and J by 6 bases; unmatched bases: 17. The CDR3 covers 17 residues. The CDR3 DNA reads as TGCGCCAGCAGCCAACTTTTAACAGGGGGCCCCCCCACCGAGCAGTACTTC. This gives the protein CASSQLLTGGPPTEQYF.

The rearrangement joins TRBV10-2 to TRBJ2-3; TRBD1 agrees at 7 bases. V trimming: 2 bases; J trimming: 10 bases; junction bases outside the gene matches: 6. This CDR3 spans 13 amino acids. Germline CDR1 is WSHSY and CDR2 is SAAADI. The DNA of the CDR3 is TGCGCCAGCAGTGAGACGACAGGGAGTCCGCAGTATTTT. Its protein product is CASSETTGSPQYF.

Note on this clone: Other DNA sequences in the sample encode the same CDR3. J is TRBJ2-6 and V is TRBV6-4; no reliable D call. CDR3 length: 15 amino acids. Per germline, CDR1 MRHNA and CDR2 SNTAGT. The V end was cut by 0 bases, the J end by 1 base, with 4 bases between. The CDR3: CASSDSSSGANVLTF. As DNA, the CDR3 is TGTGCCAGCAGTGACTCGAGTTCTGGGGCCAACGTCCTGACTTTC.

This clone has more than one count but fewer than ten. CDR3 in amino acids: CASSLTGGGSPLHF. CDR3 sequence (DNA): TGTGCCAGCAGCTTAACAGGGGGCGGATCACCCCTCCACTTT. The chain recombines TRBV7-3 with TRBJ1-6; 7 positions match TRBD1. The length of the CDR3 is 14 residues. From germline, CDR1 is SGHTA and CDR2 FQGTGA. With V trimmed by 0 bases and J by 10 bases, 3 bases remained unmatched.

This chain connects TRBV2 to TRBJ2-4; D unclear. V lost 6 bases and J 7 bases, leaving 10 bases between the germline ends. The CDR3 spans 12 residues. The germline V gene has CDR1 SNHLY and CDR2 FYNNEI. The chain's CDR3 is CASSESANIQYF. CDR3 coding DNA: TGTGCCAGCAGCGAGTCAGCGAACATTCAGTACTTC. The full variable domain, in which reference TRBV2 and TRBJ2-4 provide the parts outside the CDR3, is EPEVTQTPSHQVTQMGQEVILRCVPISNHLYFYWYRQILGQKVEFLVSFYNNEISEKSEIFDDQFSVERPDGSNFTLKIRSTKLEDSAMYFCASSESANIQYFGAGTRLSVL.

V is TRBV5-5 and J is TRBJ1-2; D uncertain. The CDR3 extends over 16 amino acids. V lost 0 bases, J lost 1 base, and 13 bases lay in between. Germline V gene sequence: CDR1 SGHKS, CDR2 YYEKEE (reference sequence). CDR3 DNA sequence: TGTGCCAGCAGCTTGGCCTGGCAGGAAGATAACTATGGCTACACCTTC. This encodes CASSLAWQEDNYGYTF.

The gene calls are TRBV15 and TRBJ2-6, with a weak D call TRBD1 (5 bases). Trimming cost V 3 bases and J 0 bases, with 6 bases left between them. The CDR3 covers 15 residues. The germline gives CDR1 LNHNV, CDR2 YYDKDF (reference sequence). CDR3 protein: CATSRDISGANVLTF. The CDR3 DNA reads TGTGCCACCAGCAGGGACATCTCTGGGGCCAACGTCCTGACTTTC. Together with reference TRBV15 and TRBJ2-6, the CDR3 gives the full variable domain: DAMVIQNPRYQVTQFGKPVTLSCSQTLNHNVMYWYQQKSSQAPKLLFHYYDKDFNNEADTPDNFQSRRPNTSFCFLDIRSPGLGDTAMYLCATSRDISGANVLTFGAGSRLTVL.

This clone was recorded only once. This chain links TRBV19 with TRBJ2-7, with 7 bases that match TRBD2. Germline CDR1 and CDR2: LNHDA and SQIVND (reference sequence). The CDR3 runs 17 residues. V was clipped by 1 base and J by 2 bases; unmatched bases: 11. The CDR3: CASSIGVAGPIAYEQYF. The DNA for the CDR3 is TGTGCCAGTAGTATAGGAGTAGCGGGTCCAATAGCCTACGAGCAGTACTTC.

The chain recombines TRBV10-1 with TRBJ2-2; maybe TRBD1 (6 bases). This CDR3 contains 15 residues. Germline lookup yields CDR1 WNHNN and CDR2 SYGVQD (reference sequence). V gave up 0 bases and J gave up 4 bases, with 9 bases separating them. CDR3 region: CASSESRGSTGELFF. CDR3 sequence (DNA): TGCGCCAGCAGTGAGTCGAGGGGGTCCACCGGGGAGCTGTTTTTT.

The V and J genes are TRBV25-1 and TRBJ1-5, with 10 positions matching TRBD1. In germline, CDR1 is MGHDK, CDR2 SYGVNS. V was pared by 1 base and J by 4 bases, with 1 base of the junction left unmatched. The CDR3 covers 15 residues. The CDR3: CASSESGQGNQPQHF. The CDR3 region has the DNA TGTGCCAGCAGTGAATCGGGACAGGGGAATCAGCCCCAGCATTTT.

The chain links TRBV5-4 to TRBJ2-2, with TRBD1 as a possible D gene (6 bases). CDR1 and CDR2 (germline): SGHNT, YYREEE (reference sequence). This CDR3 is 14 amino acids long. Trimming pared 5 bases from V and 1 base from J, leaving 9 bases between. The CDR3 DNA sequence: TGTGCCAGCAGTCTGGACAGGAACACCGGGGAGCTGTTTTTT. This gives the protein CASSLDRNTGELFF.

The gene calls are TRBV9 and TRBJ2-7; D ambiguous. Trimming took 4 bases from V and 10 from J, leaving 15 bases between them. The germline gives CDR1 SGDLS, CDR2 YYNGEE. This CDR3 comprises 12 residues. The DNA of the CDR3 is TGTGCCAGCAGCTTTATCGGGTTGAAACAGTACTTC. Protein product: CASSFIGLKQYF.

The CDR3 loop is CSAGLKETQYF. In nucleotides, the CDR3 is TGCAGCGCAGGACTGAAAGAGACCCAGTACTTC. J is TRBJ2-5 and V is TRBV29-1, with D possibly matching TRBD2 (5 bases). CDR1 is SQVTM, CDR2 ANQGSEA, per germline. The CDR3 runs to 11 residues. Trimming pared 7 bases from V and 3 bases from J, leaving 9 bases between.

This rearrangement joins TRBV5-5 to TRBJ1-1, with D unclear. In germline, CDR1 is SGHKS, CDR2 YYEKEE (reference sequence). V dropped 1 base and J dropped 2 bases, with 6 bases sitting between them. CDR3 length equals 13 residues. CDR3 in amino acids: CASSLISNTEAFF. CDR3 bases: TGTGCCAGCAGCTTGATCAGTAACACTGAAGCTTTCTTT.

The rearrangement joins TRBV6-5 to TRBJ1-1; a weak D match, TRBD1 (5 bases). Germline V CDR1 and CDR2: MNHEY, SVGAGI. The CDR3 sequence is 14 residues long. Between the trimmed V and J ends, which lost 6 bases and 1 base, there was a span of 12 bases. The CDR3 here is CASRQGGGNTEAFF. The CDR3 DNA sequence: TGTGCCAGCAGGCAGGGAGGAGGGAACACTGAAGCTTTCTTT.

This chain connects TRBV7-9 to TRBJ2-3; D is possibly TRBD1 (6 bases). CDR3 length: 15 residues. Trimming left V 3 bases short and J 1 base short, with 11 bases between. Germline CDR1 reads SEHNR; CDR2 reads FQNEAQ (reference sequence). The CDR3 region is CASSFAGARTDTQYF. The CDR3 DNA is TGTGCCAGCAGCTTTGCAGGGGCCCGCACAGATACGCAGTATTTT.

This chain connects TRBV2 to TRBJ1-1, with 8 bases lining up with TRBD1. CDR3 size: 14 residues. Germline assignment: CDR1 SNHLY and CDR2 FYNNEI. After removal of 6 bases from V and 4 bases from J, the junction contained 7 bases not matched to a gene. The CDR3, as DNA: TGTGCCAGCAGCAGGGGGCAGCTTGTCACTGAAGCTTTCTTT. Translating it yields CASSRGQLVTEAFF.

The V call is TRBV28, the J call TRBJ2-1; D uncertain. Germline V gene lookup returns CDR1 MDHEN and CDR2 SYDVKM. The CDR3 contains 15 residues. Trimming stripped 7 bases from V and 8 bases from J, with 21 bases between. The CDR3 DNA is TGTGCCAGCACCCCGAGCGCCCCCGCGGCGGATGAGCAGTTCTTC. Its translation: CASTPSAPAADEQFF.

The rearrangement links TRBV9 to TRBJ1-5; possible D gene TRBD1, 5 bases. Germline V gene sequence: CDR1 SGDLS, CDR2 YYNGEE. CDR3 length: 14 amino acids. The V and J ends lost 4 bases and 4 bases respectively, with 12 bases between them. In nucleotides, the CDR3 is TGTGCCAGCAGCATTAGGAGGGGTAATCAGCCCCAGCATTTT. Protein: CASSIRRGNQPQHF.

The chain carries TRBV28 and TRBJ1-5; the D is unclear. This CDR3 has 14 amino acids. Germline V gene sequence: CDR1 MDHEN, CDR2 SYDVKM. Trimming shortened V by 6 bases and J by 2 bases, and 11 bases separated the two germline ends. CDR3 bases: TGTGCCAGCAGCCCCGCGGTGGGCAATCAGCCCCAGCATTTT. This translates into CASSPAVGNQPQHF.